Shown below are 29 T cell receptor beta chains from a single sample sequenced in a study of early T cells in non-severe SARS-CoV-2 infection. TCRdb reprocessed the 5' RACE reads via MiXCR and lists one record per CDR3 protein. The sample has tens of thousands of distinct CDR3 sequences, about 6.1% seen once; the top ten hold 5% to 6.5%. Sequenced input: whole blood. These receptors all come from an adult who was a healthcare worker with PCR-confirmed SARS-CoV-2 infection or an uninfected control (not recorded which).

Worth noting for this clonotype: A much larger clone differs from this one at a single base, so this may be a read error. No conserved phenylalanine or tryptophan is present at the end of the CDR3, so a read error is the likely explanation. No DNA is shown, since the ends of the CDR3 on it are uncertain; the CDR3 is the one TCRdb lists. The chain couples TRBV21-1 to TRBJ2-3; TRBD2 is the table's D call, not checked against the DNA. TRBV21-1 is deemed a pseudogene. From its first to its last residue, the CDR3 has 15 amino acids. Here the CDR3 reads CASSELGGSADTQYL.

This clonotype was seen only a few times. The chain combines TRBV12-3 or TRBV12-4 with TRBJ1-6; no clear D. V was pared by 7 bases and J by 14 bases, with 21 bases between. This CDR3 region has 14 residues. Here the CDR3 reads CASTTGVAARSLHF. In DNA form, the CDR3 reads TGTGCCAGCACCACGGGAGTGGCCGCAAGGTCCCTCCACTTT.

This clonotype was seen repeatedly, ten times or more. V and J are TRBV25-1 and TRBJ1-2; D gene ambiguous. The CDR3 covers 15 residues. V was clipped by 4 bases and J by 5 bases, with 17 bases between them. The V gene's germline CDR1 is MGHDK and CDR2 SYGVNS. The CDR3 loop reads CASSASGGTYYGYTF. The DNA for the CDR3 is TGTGCCAGCAGTGCATCAGGCGGAACTTATTATGGCTACACCTTC.

At least ten counts were recorded for this clonotype. This rearrangement joins TRBV7-2 to TRBJ2-1; D assignment may be TRBD1 or TRBD2 (6 bases each). This CDR3 spans 15 amino acids. Trimming took 5 bases from V and 4 from J, leaving 15 bases between them. Germline V lookup: CDR1 SGHTA, CDR2 FQGNSA. The CDR3 loop reads CASSRGTPLYNEQFF. The DNA for the CDR3 is TGTGCCAGCAGCCGGGGGACACCCTTATACAATGAGCAGTTCTTC.

Relative to its sample, this clonotype is medium-sized (0.01 to 0.1%). V gene TRBV12-3 or TRBV12-4 combines with J gene TRBJ2-2; 7 bases line up with TRBD1. The length of the CDR3 is 14 residues. V shed 10 bases and J 6 bases; nucleotides not matched to a gene: 11. This chain's CDR3 is CAIPINRGAGELFF. DNA for the CDR3: TGTGCCATTCCCATAAACAGGGGAGCCGGGGAGCTGTTTTTT.

Ten or more counts support this clonotype. The gene calls are TRBV4-1 and TRBJ2-7; TRBD1 aligns across 11 bases. Per germline, CDR1 MGHRA and CDR2 YSYEKL. The CDR3 is 16 residues long. The trim removed 0 bases at V and 4 bases at J, leaving 5 bases unmatched. CDR3 region: CASSQDAGQGVYEQYF. The CDR3 nucleotides are TGCGCCAGCAGCCAAGACGCGGGACAGGGGGTTTACGAGCAGTACTTC.

The sample holds many counts of this clonotype. J is TRBJ1-6 and V is TRBV30, with D unresolved. Trimming left V 3 bases short and J 10 bases short, with 16 bases between. This CDR3 is 14 amino acids long. Germline V gives CDR1 GTSNPN, CDR2 SVGIG (reference sequence). In nucleotides, the CDR3 is TGTGCCTGGAGCTCGGACGGATCACTCTCACCCCTCCACTTT. Translating gives CAWSSDGSLSPLHF.

At least ten counts were recorded for this clonotype. V is TRBV6-1 and J is TRBJ1-5; 7 bases align to TRBD1. The CDR3 loop spans 15 amino acids. Trimming removed 3 bases from V and 4 bases from J; junction bases left unmatched: 6. CDR1 and CDR2 from the germline V gene are MNHNS and SASEGT. CDR3: CASSDSRGINQPQHF. The DNA of the CDR3 is TGTGCCAGCAGTGACTCCAGGGGGATAAATCAGCCCCAGCATTTT.

This clonotype has a count of ten or more. The chain combines TRBV5-6 with TRBJ1-2; the D is unclear. Trimming stripped 1 base from V and 2 bases from J, with 6 bases between. The CDR3 is 13 residues long. CDR1 is SGHDT and CDR2 is YYEEEE in the germline V gene. The CDR3 here is CASSLTRNYGYTF. The CDR3 DNA reads as TGTGCCAGCAGCTTGACGAGGAACTATGGCTACACCTTC.

This chain joins TRBV15 and TRBJ2-3; 14 bases align to TRBD2. The trim removed 5 bases at V and 4 bases at J, leaving 14 bases unmatched. The CDR3 is 19 amino acids. Germline V gene sequence: CDR1 LNHNV, CDR2 YYDKDF (reference sequence). CDR3 sequence reads: CATSHSGTSGRRSPDTQYF. CDR3 coding DNA: TGTGCCACCAGCCACTCCGGGACTAGCGGGAGAAGAAGCCCAGATACGCAGTATTTT.

In this sample, this clonotype turned up a few times. The J gene is TRBJ2-7, the V gene TRBV6-2 or TRBV6-3, with 10 bases lining up with TRBD2. This CDR3 spans 15 amino acids. Germline loops: CDR1 MNHEY, CDR2 SVGEGT. With V trimmed by 5 bases and J by 0 bases, 4 bases remained unmatched. The CDR3 here is CASSILAGTSYEQYF. The CDR3, as DNA: TGTGCCAGCAGTATACTAGCGGGGACCTCCTACGAGCAGTACTTC.

The V and J genes are TRBV10-3 and TRBJ2-5; 7 positions match TRBD1. Looked up from germline, CDR1 is ENHRY and CDR2 is SYGVKD. The CDR3 runs 14 residues. The junction had 9 bases not matched to a gene; V was cut back by 6 bases and J by 5 bases. Written as DNA, the CDR3 is TGTGCCATCAGCCCTACAGGGGTCCGGGAGACCCAGTACTTC. Amino acids: CAISPTGVRETQYF.

This clonotype has at least ten counts. This chain uses TRBV18 with TRBJ2-5; D is perhaps TRBD2 (6 bases). Germline V gene lookup returns CDR1 KGHSH and CDR2 LQKENI. CDR3 length equals 14 residues. Trimming pared 3 bases from V and 5 bases from J, leaving 13 bases between. Here the CDR3 reads CASSPRGVLETQYF. As DNA, the CDR3 is TGTGCCAGCTCACCTCGCGGGGTATTGGAGACCCAGTACTTC.

This clonotype was found many times. V is TRBV27 and J is TRBJ2-2; D may be TRBD1 or TRBD2 (6 bases each). CDR1 MNHEY and CDR2 SMNVEV come from the germline V gene (reference sequence). The ends were cut back, 5 bases at V and 5 bases at J, with 15 bases in the middle. This CDR3 comprises 15 residues. DNA for the CDR3: TGTGCCAGCAGTCCGCAGGGGAGGTTGACCGGGGAGCTGTTTTTT. Translated, it gives CASSPQGRLTGELFF.

This clonotype occurred many times. This sequence joins TRBV12-3 or TRBV12-4 and TRBJ2-7; 13 bases agree with TRBD2. The junction had 5 bases not matched to a gene; V was cut back by 7 bases and J by 2 bases. This CDR3 contains 15 residues. The CDR3 reads CASTRGLAGAYEQYF. CDR3 nucleotides: TGTGCCAGCACCAGAGGACTAGCGGGAGCCTACGAGCAGTACTTC.

CDR3 DNA sequence: TGTGCCAGCAAACCGGAGGTAGAGACCCAGTACTTC. It translates to CASKPEVETQYF. The gene calls are TRBV2 and TRBJ2-5; weak D call: TRBD2 (5 bases). V was pared by 7 bases and J by 4 bases, with 10 bases between. The CDR3 has 12 residues. Germline V gene lookup returns CDR1 SNHLY and CDR2 FYNNEI. The variable domain in full, completed from reference TRBV2 and TRBJ2-5, reads EPEVTQTPSHQVTQMGQEVILRCVPISNHLYFYWYRQILGQKVEFLVSFYNNEISEKSEIFDDQFSVERPDGSNFTLKIRSTKLEDSAMYFCASKPEVETQYFGPGTRLLVL.

This clonotype occurred a few times. This rearrangement joins TRBV9 to TRBJ2-3, with 7 bases matching TRBD1. This CDR3 region has 15 residues. Looked up from germline, CDR1 is SGDLS and CDR2 is YYNGEE. J gave up 4 bases and V 2 bases, and 7 bases lay outside the gene matches. DNA for the CDR3: TGTGCCAGCAGCGTGAGGGGGCGTTCGGCAGATACGCAGTATTTT. It translates to CASSVRGRSADTQYF.

The rearrangement joins TRBV5-1 to TRBJ2-3; D ambiguous. This CDR3 is built from 14 residues. Germline CDR1 reads SGHRS; CDR2 reads YFSETQ. Deletions cut 4 bases from V and 2 bases from J, with 11 bases between. The CDR3 loop reads CASSIRHNTDTQYF. CDR3 bases: TGCGCCAGCAGCATCCGACATAACACAGATACGCAGTATTTT.

This clonotype showed up many times. This rearrangement joins TRBV7-2 to TRBJ1-5; TRBD1 might be the D (5 bases). Germline CDR1 and CDR2: SGHTA and FQGNSA. Trimming took off 1 base at V and 4 bases at J, with 8 bases between the two ends. The CDR3 sequence is 14 residues long. The CDR3 DNA sequence: TGTGCCAGCAGCTTAGAGTGGGGGAATCAGCCCCAGCATTTT. It codes for CASSLEWGNQPQHF. Combining the CDR3 with reference TRBV7-2 and TRBJ1-5 gives the whole variable domain GAGVSQSPSNKVTEKGKDVELRCDPISGHTALYWYRQSLGQGLEFLIYFQGNSAPDKSGLPSDRFSAERTGGSVSTLTIQRTQQEDSAVYLCASSLEWGNQPQHFGDGTRLSIL.

This clonotype was detected a few times. This sequence joins TRBV7-2 and TRBJ1-4; D is possibly TRBD1 (5 bases). Germline values: CDR1 SGHTA, CDR2 FQGNSA. The CDR3 has 14 residues. V gave up 5 bases and J gave up 4 bases, with 11 bases separating them. CDR3 amino acids: CASSPGRLNEKLFF. In DNA, the CDR3 is TGTGCCAGCAGCCCGGGACGGCTTAATGAAAAACTGTTTTTT.

This clonotype was detected only a few times. V gene TRBV20-1 combines with J gene TRBJ1-6; D is ambiguous. The V end lost 0 bases, the J end lost 0 bases, and 6 bases lay between the germline ends. This CDR3 comprises 15 residues. Germline CDR1 reads DFQATT; CDR2 reads SNEGSKA (reference sequence). CDR3 sequence: CSARDGSSYNSPLHF. The CDR3 DNA follows: TGCAGTGCTAGAGATGGGAGCTCCTATAATTCACCCCTCCACTTT.

In its sample, this clonotype was seen many times. The chain is built from TRBV12-3 or TRBV12-4 and TRBJ2-7; TRBD2 matches at 10 bases. Unmatched junction bases numbered 9, after V lost 2 bases and J lost 5 bases. CDR3 length equals 16 residues. DNA of the CDR3: TGTGCCAGCAGTTTACAAGCGGGAGGGCCAGGCGACGAGCAGTACTTC. Translation: CASSLQAGGPGDEQYF.

Many counts were recorded for this clonotype. V gene TRBV3-1 combines with J gene TRBJ1-6; D remains unclear. V lost 1 base, J lost 7 bases, and 11 bases lay in between. This CDR3 comprises 15 residues. The V gene's germline CDR1 is LGHDT and CDR2 YNNKEL (reference sequence). The CDR3 nucleotides are TGTGCCAGCAGCCAAGCCGACATGTCAAATTCACCCCTCCACTTT. Its translation is CASSQADMSNSPLHF.

Ten or more counts support this clonotype. This rearrangement joins TRBV7-9 to TRBJ2-2, with 9 bases matching TRBD1. V was pared by 6 bases and J by 3 bases, with 2 bases of the junction left unmatched. The CDR3 is 14 amino acids. The germline V gene encodes CDR1 SEHNR and CDR2 FQNEAQ (reference sequence). CDR3 sequence: CASRWTGDTGELFF. The CDR3, as DNA: TGTGCCAGCAGGTGGACAGGGGACACCGGGGAGCTGTTTTTT.

This clonotype is judged medium-sized. The gene calls are TRBV12-3 or TRBV12-4 and TRBJ2-5; D is undetermined. Trimming took off 0 bases at V and 4 bases at J, with 6 bases between the two ends. The CDR3 is made up of 13 amino acids. The chain's CDR3 is CASSLAGTETQYF. DNA of the CDR3: TGTGCCAGCAGTTTAGCGGGCACAGAGACCCAGTACTTC.

The rearrangement uses TRBV29-1 and TRBJ2-7, with D perhaps matching TRBD1 (6 bases). The CDR3 length is 13 residues. The ends were cut back, 7 bases at V and 3 bases at J, with 16 bases in the middle. CDR1 and CDR2 (germline): SQVTM, ANQGSEA. CDR3 DNA: TGCAGCGCCATGACAGGCCCCTACTACGAGCAGTACTTC. It specifies CSAMTGPYYEQYF.

This clonotype was seen ten or more times. The chain is built from TRBV4-2 and TRBJ1-1; D gene unclear. The CDR3 has 14 residues. The germline V gene has CDR1 LGHNA and CDR2 YNFKEQ. V lost 2 bases and J lost 5, with 12 bases in between. The CDR3 spells CASSQTVLVTEAFF. As DNA, the CDR3 is TGTGCCAGCAGCCAAACGGTTTTGGTTACTGAAGCTTTCTTT.

Worth noting for this clonotype: One base away lies a much larger clone, so this may be a sequencing read error. V and J are TRBV9 and TRBJ2-7; TRBD1 agrees at 10 bases. Trimming removed 4 bases from V and 7 bases from J; junction bases left unmatched: 8. This CDR3 comprises 14 residues. The germline CDR1 and CDR2 sequences are SGDLS and YYNGEE. CDR3 protein: CASSLEGQGLEQYF. The CDR3 DNA is TGTGCCAGCAGCCTGGAGGGACAGGGGTTGGAGCAGTACTTC.

The J gene is TRBJ2-1, the V gene TRBV12-3 or TRBV12-4; 7 bases are a match to TRBD1. This CDR3 is built from 18 residues. J was trimmed by 2 bases and V by 5 bases; bases with no gene match: 15. The CDR3 nucleotides are TGTGCCAGCAGTCCCAGGGCCGGGACAGCCACAACCTACAATGAGCAGTTCTTC. Its translation is CASSPRAGTATTYNEQFF.